This T cell receptor beta chain was profiled in a study of blood T cell repertoires in COVID-19. Study context: Spain, Italy and the United States supplied samples that represented acute and convalescent COVID-19. PBMCs, B-cell-depleted T cells, or T cells provided the cDNA or gDNA that made up the material.

V dropped 5 bases and J dropped 6 bases, with 9 bases sitting between them. This CDR3 has 12 residues. Germline CDR1 SGHNT, CDR2 YENEEA. As handled by the study authors: Cell counts per sample came from amplifying reference gene primers. Here immunoSEQ multiplex PCR was the method, and the copy in TCRdb shows in-frame clones only, minus some. From that table come the V and J calls and clone size; the DNA was used to work out D and trimming. The data contain 95,000 to 100,000 clones, 70% to 90% of them seen just once; the ten biggest clones take up roughly 11%. The chain employs TRBV11-3 and TRBJ2-3; TRBD2 is a possible D gene (5 bases). Material: peripheral blood. The TCR was taken from a woman aged 25 to 45 with acute or convalescent COVID-19. The CDR3 DNA is TGTGCCAGCAGCAACAGAGGGGATACGCAGTATTTT. Protein: CASSNRGDTQYF.